The next 3 T cell receptor beta chains were all read from a single sample in a study of cytomegalovirus exposure and HLA in healthy donors. PCR amplification relied on 60 Vbeta primers (plus 13 Jbeta primers). The table came from immunoSEQ multiplex PCR; TCRdb's copy has only in-frame clones and leaves some out. There are approximately 120,000 clones in the sample; over 65% occur only once, and more than 3% lies in the top ten. The material sequenced was PBMCs. These receptors all stem from a man under 40 in good health and CMV-seronegative.

A note on this clone: A junction end diverges from the germline sequence, so it may reflect a read error. The J gene is TRBJ2-5, the V gene TRBV14; D is unresolved. The CDR3 consists of 13 residues. Germline V gene sequence: CDR1 SGHDN, CDR2 FVKESK. The CDR3 protein is CACRGDTRETQYF. In DNA, the CDR3 is TGTGCCTGCAGAGGTGATACGCGGGAGACCCAGTACTTC.

This chain connects TRBV7-2 to TRBJ1-1; 7 bases align to TRBD1. With 2 bases clipped from V and 1 base from J, the junction kept 7 bases outside the gene matches. The CDR3 totals 16 residues. Germline CDR1 is SGHTA and CDR2 is FQGNSA. This CDR3 is CASSLSSGGGNTEAFF. As DNA, the CDR3 is TGTGCCAGCAGCTTAAGTTCAGGGGGAGGGAACACTGAAGCTTTCTTT.

The rearrangement links TRBV6-5 to TRBJ2-3, with TRBD2 identical over 13 bases. The CDR3 loop spans 15 amino acids. The V gene's germline CDR1 is MNHEY and CDR2 SVGAGI. Trimming took 5 bases from V and 3 from J; bases not matched to a gene: 2. The CDR3 region is CASSRTSGGTDTQYF. Written as DNA, the CDR3 is TGTGCCAGCAGTCGGACTAGCGGGGGAACAGATACGCAGTATTTT.